The present TCR beta chain was sequenced within a study of identical twins (dated by TCRdb to the mid-2010s). Study-level background: To test whether fetal clonotypes persist, this study deep-sequenced TCR alpha and beta repertoires from monozygotic twins, from unrelated adults of various ages, and from cord blood. To rule out contamination, replicate twin experiments were performed at different times with different library preparation protocols. Overall results and qualifications from the work: Invariant T cells such as MAIT and iNKT could partly confound zero-insertion analyses, though diverse VJ usage argued against this for most clonotypes. Conclusions relied on cross-sectional statistical analysis, since the same donors could not be followed over many years. A weaker excess of twin sharing was found in beta out-of-frame sequences because the signal-to-noise ratio was lowered by fewer shared sequences. Abundant cord blood beta clonotypes carried fewer insertions; young adult naive repertoires showed a weaker similar trend, while memory repertoires showed none. In monozygotic twins, out-of-frame TCR alpha sharing was systematically underestimated by recombination models, although the models agreed with sharing between unrelated individuals. Out-of-frame TCR alpha sequences shared between twins showed an excess of low generation-probability sequences compared with coincidental sharing between unrelated individuals.

Library construction relied on 5' RACE. Sequenced on an Illumina HiSeq 2000. Template switching introduced a universal primer binding site; the final cDNA contained a unique molecular identifier, enabling accurate counting of TCR cDNA molecules. Specific primers in the conserved constant-segment region were used to synthesize first-strand cDNA for the TCR alpha and beta chains. To control for contamination, every cDNA library was double barcoded, receiving both a SMART-Mk sample barcode and Illumina barcodes. TruSeq adapter sequences, together with Illumina sample barcodes, were added in two successive PCR steps. The Illumina HiSeq platform was used with custom primers to sequence TCR alpha and beta cDNA libraries. The authors' analysis ran thus. MiGEC processed the raw reads to extract unique molecular identifiers, while MiXCR was used to determine the CDR3 positions. For each individual, recombination models were inferred using an EM algorithm with the repgenHMM and IGoR tools. The tcR package in R was used for shared clonotype analysis, with sharing normalized by the product of cloneset sizes. To study raw recombination free of thymic and clonal selection effects, out-of-frame nonproductive sequences were analyzed. TCRdb ran its own pipeline on the public reads, namely fastp trimming at Q25 and MiXCR clone calling, and kept in-frame beta chains. Rows with one shared CDR3 protein collapse into an entry with the most common genes and DNA. Here the V and J calls rest on TCRdb's processing, not on the authors' analysis. Counted in this sample were more than 650,000 distinct CDR3 sequences; around 6% of them appeared once. The biggest ten clones account for roughly 1.8% of the sample.

In this sample, this clonotype turned up many times. What this receptor recognizes is not known. There are no base qualities to consult, and no much larger clone falls within one base. Only healthy Caucasian donors were included. Three unrelated non-twin adults were also sequenced: a male aged 18 to 30, a male aged 50 to 59 and a female aged 50 to 59. Miltenyi CD45RO+ enrichment and human naive T-cell isolation kits were used to isolate memory (CD45RO+) and naive T cells from PBMC. This TCR was recovered from a man younger than 35 in good health. The sequenced sample consisted of naive T cells sorted from blood. What this sample's cell subset or site label stands for: cells isolated with a human naive T-cell isolation kit.

The nucleotide sequence is TGTGCCAGCAGTTTCGTTAGTGGCTACACCTTC. Its product reads: CASSFVSGYTF. This chain is built from TRBV12-3 or TRBV12-4 and TRBJ1-2; there is no confident call for the D gene. The trim is 3 bases for V and 7 bases for J, with a gap of 6 bases between the germline ends. From its cysteine to its phenylalanine, the CDR3 spans 11 amino acids. Only the CDR3 portion is preserved as DNA: 33 bases, with reading frame beginning at the first base.